The rows below give T cell receptor beta chains drawn from one sample of a study of shared clonotypes between healthy human individuals. Measured with immunoSEQ multiplex PCR; TCRdb has only the in-frame clones, and not every one. The data contain some 2.1 million clones, less than 95% of them seen just once; the ten biggest clones take up roughly 1%. Sequenced sample: naive CD8+ T cells sorted from blood. The receptors derive from a man aged 18 to 30 in good health. Each CDR3 is given with its conserved first and last residue. D genes are given only for firm matches. The size of a clone is reported for some rows only, either as once, few or many, or as a class for expanded clones.

D | J | size | V | CDR3 | DNA
NA | TRBJ2-1 | NA | TRBV5-1 | CASSSILDNEQFF | TGCGCCAGCAGCTCCATACTAGACAATGAGCAGTTCTTC
TRBD1 | TRBJ2-7 | NA | TRBV5-4 | CASSAHRGAAYEQYF | TGTGCCAGCAGCGCCCACAGGGGCGCGGCCTACGAGCAGTACTTC
NA | TRBJ1-1 | once | TRBV5-1 | CASREGDTEAFF | TGCGCCAGCAGGGAGGGGGACACTGAAGCTTTCTTT
NA | TRBJ2-1 | NA | TRBV10-3 | CAIGGDYSYNEQFF | TGTGCCATCGGCGGAGACTACTCCTACAATGAGCAGTTCTTC
NA | TRBJ2-2 | NA | TRBV9 | CASSVGPENAGELFF | TGTGCCAGCAGCGTAGGACCAGAGAATGCCGGGGAGCTGTTTTTT
TRBD1 | TRBJ2-7 | once | TRBV15 | CATSGDRGLYEQYF | TGTGCCACCAGCGGAGACAGGGGGCTGTACGAGCAGTACTTC
NA | TRBJ2-3 | NA | TRBV19 | CASTPRREERDTQYF | TGTGCCAGTACCCCGAGGAGGGAGGAGCGGGATACGCAGTATTTT
NA | TRBJ2-7 | NA | TRBV7-9 | CASSPLWQGMDEQYF | TGTGCCAGCAGCCCCCTATGGCAGGGCATGGACGAGCAGTACTTC
NA | TRBJ2-5 | NA | TRBV9 | CASSEGGMRQETQYF | TGTGCCAGCAGCGAAGGGGGGATGAGACAAGAGACCCAGTACTTC
NA | TRBJ2-7 | NA | TRBV30 | CAWGGDTYEQYF | TGTGCCTGGGGTGGGGACACCTACGAGCAGTACTTC
NA | TRBJ1-6 | NA | TRBV10-2 | CASRVDGNSPLHF | TGCGCCAGCAGGGTGGACGGGAATTCACCCCTCCACTTT
TRBD1 | TRBJ1-2 | NA | TRBV7-6 | CASSLKTGYGRYGYTF | TGTGCCAGCAGCCTCAAGACAGGGTATGGGCGCTATGGCTACACCTTC
NA | TRBJ1-3 | NA | TRBV7-8 | CASSLGVAGWPGNTIYF | TGTGCCAGCAGCTTAGGAGTCGCAGGGTGGCCTGGAAACACCATATATTTT
NA | TRBJ1-3 | NA | TRBV11-2 | CASSNRDPGNTIYF | TGTGCCAGCAGCAACCGGGACCCTGGAAACACCATATATTTT
TRBD1 | TRBJ2-7 | once | TRBV5-1 | CASSTQGTPYEQYF | TGCGCCAGCAGCACACAGGGGACCCCCTACGAGCAGTACTTC
NA | TRBJ2-7 | NA | TRBV14 | CASSQGPISYEQYF | TGTGCCAGCAGCCAAGGCCCGATCTCCTACGAGCAGTACTTC
NA | TRBJ2-5 | NA | TRBV28 | CASSFGASWETQYF | TGTGCCAGCAGTTTTGGGGCTAGTTGGGAGACCCAGTACTTC
TRBD1 | TRBJ1-1 | NA | TRBV9 | CASSKGQIANTEAFF | TGTGCCAGCTCCAAGGGACAGATCGCGAACACTGAAGCTTTCTTT
NA | TRBJ1-6 | few | TRBV6-1 | CASSEWEITFSSVHF | TGTGCCAGCAGTGAATGGGAGATTACCTTTTCTTCGGTCCACTTT
NA | TRBJ1-2 | NA | TRBV14 | CASSLGEGVALAGYTF | TGTGCCAGCAGCCTGGGGGAGGGAGTGGCCCTGGCAGGCTACACCTTC
TRBD2 | TRBJ2-7 | NA | TRBV6-5 | CASSYSAGGSLYEQYF | TGTGCCAGCAGTTACTCGGCGGGAGGGAGTCTCTACGAGCAGTACTTC
TRBD1 | TRBJ1-6 | once | TRBV13 | CASSLGGTAYSGPYSPLHF | TGTGCCAGCAGCTTAGGAGGGACAGCTTATTCTGGCCCCTATTCACCCCTCCACTTT
NA | TRBJ1-5 | NA | TRBV7-8 | CASSLIGQNQPQHF | TGTGCCAGCAGCTTAATAGGCCAAAATCAGCCCCAGCATTTT
TRBD2 | TRBJ2-3 | NA | TRBV27 | CASSFVAGGPDTQYF | TGTGCCAGCAGTTTCGTAGCGGGAGGGCCAGATACGCAGTATTTT
TRBD2 | TRBJ2-1 | NA | TRBV27 | CASSSGLAGYNEQFF | TGTGCCAGCAGTTCTGGACTAGCGGGGTACAATGAGCAGTTCTTC
TRBD2 | TRBJ2-7 | NA | TRBV5-6 | CASSFVLAGAHEQYF | TGTGCCAGCAGCTTTGTACTAGCGGGAGCCCACGAGCAGTACTTC
NA | TRBJ1-2 | once | TRBV5-1 | CASSLDREPYYGYTF | TGCGCCAGCAGCCTGGATCGTGAGCCCTACTATGGCTACACCTTC
NA | TRBJ1-3 | few | TRBV7-9 | CASSSESSGNTIYF | TGTGCCAGCAGCTCGGAGTCCTCTGGAAACACCATATATTTT
NA | TRBJ2-3 | NA | TRBV12-5 | CASAWGGPTDTQYF | TGTGCTAGTGCCTGGGGGGGGCCCACAGATACGCAGTATTTT
NA | TRBJ1-4 | NA | TRBV5-8 | CASSSTLRLGENEKLFF | TGTGCCAGCAGCTCGACCCTTCGCCTGGGAGAGAATGAAAAACTGTTTTTT
NA | TRBJ2-7 | NA | TRBV15 | CATSRDRATYEQYF | TGTGCCACCAGCAGAGATCGCGCAACCTACGAGCAGTACTTC
NA | TRBJ2-7 | NA | TRBV11-2 | CASSFLSSYEQYF | TGTGCCAGCAGCTTTCTCTCCTCCTACGAGCAGTACTTC
NA | TRBJ2-7 | NA | TRBV19 | CASSMDQGTGYEQYF | TGTGCCAGTAGTATGGACCAGGGAACTGGCTACGAGCAGTACTTC